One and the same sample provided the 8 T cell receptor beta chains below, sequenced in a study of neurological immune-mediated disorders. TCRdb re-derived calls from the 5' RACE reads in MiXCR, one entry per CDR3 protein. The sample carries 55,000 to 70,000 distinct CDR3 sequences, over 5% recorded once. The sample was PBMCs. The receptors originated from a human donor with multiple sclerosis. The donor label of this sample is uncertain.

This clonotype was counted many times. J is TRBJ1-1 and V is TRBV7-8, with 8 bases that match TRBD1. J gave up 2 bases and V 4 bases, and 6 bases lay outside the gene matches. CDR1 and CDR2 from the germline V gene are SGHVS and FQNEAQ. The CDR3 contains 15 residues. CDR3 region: CASSSIPGGNTEAFF. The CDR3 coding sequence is TGTGCCAGCAGCTCTATCCCAGGGGGCAACACTGAAGCTTTCTTT.

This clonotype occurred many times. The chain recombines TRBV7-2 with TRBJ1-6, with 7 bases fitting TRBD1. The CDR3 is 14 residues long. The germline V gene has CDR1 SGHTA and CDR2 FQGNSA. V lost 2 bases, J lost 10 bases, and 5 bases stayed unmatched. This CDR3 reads CASSLRQGGSPLHF. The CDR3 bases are TGTGCCAGCAGCTTAAGGCAGGGGGGGTCACCCCTCCACTTT.

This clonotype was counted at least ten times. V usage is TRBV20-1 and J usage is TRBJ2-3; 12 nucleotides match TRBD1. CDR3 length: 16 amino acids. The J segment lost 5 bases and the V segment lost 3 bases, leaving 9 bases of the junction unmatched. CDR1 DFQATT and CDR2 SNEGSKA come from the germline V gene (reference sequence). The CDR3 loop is CSASVPGQGAVDTQYF. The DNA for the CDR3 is TGCAGTGCTAGCGTCCCGGGACAGGGGGCGGTAGATACGCAGTATTTT.

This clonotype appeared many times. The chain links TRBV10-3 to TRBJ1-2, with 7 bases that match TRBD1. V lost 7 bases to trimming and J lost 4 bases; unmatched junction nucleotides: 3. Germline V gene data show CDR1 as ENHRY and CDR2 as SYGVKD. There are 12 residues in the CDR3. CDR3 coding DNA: TGTGCCATCAACCGACAGGGCTATGGCTACACCTTC. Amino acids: CAINRQGYGYTF.

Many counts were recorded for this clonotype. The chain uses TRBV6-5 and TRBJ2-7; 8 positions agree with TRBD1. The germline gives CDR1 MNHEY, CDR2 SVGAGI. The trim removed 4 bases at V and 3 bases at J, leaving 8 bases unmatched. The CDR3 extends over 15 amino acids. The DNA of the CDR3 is TGTGCCAGCAGTTTCCTCGGGACAGGAGACTACGAGCAGTACTTC. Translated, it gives CASSFLGTGDYEQYF.

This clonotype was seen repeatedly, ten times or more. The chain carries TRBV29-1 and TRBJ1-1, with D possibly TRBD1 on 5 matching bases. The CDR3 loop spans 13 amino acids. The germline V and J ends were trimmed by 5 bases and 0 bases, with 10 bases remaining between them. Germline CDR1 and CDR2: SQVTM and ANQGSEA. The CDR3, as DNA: TGCAGCGTTACCCGACAGATGAACACTGAAGCTTTCTTT. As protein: CSVTRQMNTEAFF.

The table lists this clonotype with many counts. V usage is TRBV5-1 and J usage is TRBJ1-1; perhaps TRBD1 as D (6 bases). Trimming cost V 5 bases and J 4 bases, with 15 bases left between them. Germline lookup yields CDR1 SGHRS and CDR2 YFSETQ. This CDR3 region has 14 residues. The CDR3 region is CASRAGGAATEAFF. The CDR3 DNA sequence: TGCGCCAGCAGGGCGGGGGGGGCGGCCACTGAAGCTTTCTTT. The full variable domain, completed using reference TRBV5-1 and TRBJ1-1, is KAGVTQTPRYLIKTRGQQVTLSCSPISGHRSVSWYQQTPGQGLQFLFEYFSETQRNKGNFPGRFSGRQFSNSRSEMNVSTLELGDSALYLCASRAGGAATEAFFGQGTRLTVV.

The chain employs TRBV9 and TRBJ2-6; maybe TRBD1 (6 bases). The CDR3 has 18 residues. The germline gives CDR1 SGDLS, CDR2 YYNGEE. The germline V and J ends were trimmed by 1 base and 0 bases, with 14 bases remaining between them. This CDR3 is CASSVNRDTISGANVLTF. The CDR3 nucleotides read TGTGCCAGCAGCGTAAACCGGGACACGATCTCTGGGGCCAACGTCCTGACTTTC.